These T cell receptor beta chains were read from a single sample in a study of T-cell reconstitution after alpha-beta-depleted transplantation in children. TCRdb re-called the PCR reads with MiXCR, one entry per CDR3 protein. The profile shows fewer than 400,000 distinct CDR3 sequences, around 21% of them singletons. The sequencing used PBMCs from the stem cell graft donor, collected from the stem cell graft. The receptors shown here come from a human donor who donated a stem cell graft to a child with acute myeloid leukemia. The CDR3 runs from the conserved cysteine through the conserved F or W. The order of the fields is J gene, clone size, V gene, D gene, CDR3 protein, CDR3 DNA. The D gene is left open where the match is weak. Size tells how often a clone was seen (once, few, many) or the class of an expanded clone, and some rows leave it out.

j_gene: TRBJ2-5
abundance: few
v_gene: TRBV7-3
d_gene: NA
CDR3aa: CASSLVGQPQETQYF
CDR3nt: TGTGCCAGCAGCTTAGTAGGGCAGCCGCAAGAGACCCAGTACTTC

j_gene: TRBJ2-6
abundance: few
v_gene: TRBV28
d_gene: NA
CDR3aa: CASAGELSGANVLTF
CDR3nt: TGTGCCAGCGCCGGAGAGCTCTCTGGGGCCAACGTCCTGACTTTC

j_gene: TRBJ2-3
abundance: few
v_gene: TRBV3-1
d_gene: TRBD2
CDR3aa: CASRQVGGRRTDTQYF
CDR3nt: TGTGCCAGCAGGCAAGTGGGCGGGAGACGCACAGATACGCAGTATTTT

j_gene: TRBJ2-5
abundance: NA
v_gene: TRBV7-2
d_gene: NA
CDR3aa: CASSPNGETQYF
CDR3nt: TGTGCCAGCAGCCCCAATGGAGAGACCCAGTACTTC

j_gene: TRBJ2-3
abundance: NA
v_gene: TRBV7-6
d_gene: NA
CDR3aa: CASSLGLRAGTQYF
CDR3nt: TGTGCCAGCAGCTTAGGGCTCAGAGCGGGTACGCAGTATTTT

j_gene: TRBJ2-1
abundance: many
v_gene: TRBV29-1
d_gene: NA
CDR3aa: CSVGFDNEQFF
CDR3nt: TGCAGCGTAGGGTTTGACAATGAGCAGTTCTTC

j_gene: TRBJ2-1
abundance: NA
v_gene: TRBV11-2
d_gene: NA
CDR3aa: CASSLDFVGGSRNEQFF
CDR3nt: TGTGCCAGCAGCTTAGATTTTGTTGGAGGCTCCCGCAATGAGCAGTTCTTC

j_gene: TRBJ2-7
abundance: NA
v_gene: TRBV4-2
d_gene: TRBD1
CDR3aa: CASSQWDRDNAEQYF
CDR3nt: TGTGCCAGCAGCCAATGGGACAGGGACAACGCCGAGCAGTACTTC

j_gene: TRBJ2-7
abundance: few
v_gene: TRBV12-3/TRBV12-4
d_gene: NA
CDR3aa: CASSSRGDMDEQYF
CDR3nt: TGTGCCAGCAGTTCCCGCGGGGACATGGACGAGCAGTACTTC

j_gene: TRBJ2-3
abundance: many
v_gene: TRBV29-1
d_gene: TRBD2
CDR3aa: CSAGGTTDTQYF
CDR3nt: TGCAGCGCGGGGGGAACCACAGATACGCAGTATTTT

j_gene: TRBJ2-5
abundance: NA
v_gene: TRBV4-1
d_gene: TRBD1
CDR3aa: CASSQDQGAISRVTQYF
CDR3nt: TGCGCCAGCAGCCAAGATCAGGGGGCGATTAGTCGGGTGACCCAGTACTTC

j_gene: TRBJ2-2
abundance: few
v_gene: TRBV25-1
d_gene: TRBD2
CDR3aa: CASGRADYNGELFF
CDR3nt: TGTGCCAGTGGGAGGGCCGATTACAACGGGGAGCTGTTTTTT

j_gene: TRBJ2-1
abundance: NA
v_gene: TRBV5-1
d_gene: TRBD2
CDR3aa: CASSPRLAGGPDNEQFF
CDR3nt: TGCGCCAGCAGCCCTCGACTAGCGGGAGGGCCGGACAATGAGCAGTTCTTC

j_gene: TRBJ2-5
abundance: NA
v_gene: TRBV25-1
d_gene: NA
CDR3aa: CASSEAGMETQYF
CDR3nt: TGTGCCAGCAGTGAAGCGGGGATGGAGACCCAGTACTTC

j_gene: TRBJ1-1
abundance: few
v_gene: TRBV29-1
d_gene: TRBD1
CDR3aa: CSVQGADGAFF
CDR3nt: TGCAGCGTGCAGGGGGCAGATGGAGCTTTCTTT

j_gene: TRBJ2-7
abundance: many
v_gene: TRBV20-1
d_gene: NA
CDR3aa: CSVPRENYEQYF
CDR3nt: TGCAGTGTCCCCAGGGAAAACTACGAGCAGTACTTC

j_gene: TRBJ2-7
abundance: few
v_gene: TRBV20-1
d_gene: NA
CDR3aa: CSANGRGDYEQYF
CDR3nt: TGCAGTGCAAATGGGCGGGGAGACTACGAGCAGTACTTC

j_gene: TRBJ1-1
abundance: NA
v_gene: TRBV12-3/TRBV12-4
d_gene: NA
CDR3aa: CASSLAPRRGPARPDEAFF
CDR3nt: TGTGCCAGCAGTTTGGCCCCCCGACGGGGTCCCGCCCGGCCCGATGAAGCTTTCTTT